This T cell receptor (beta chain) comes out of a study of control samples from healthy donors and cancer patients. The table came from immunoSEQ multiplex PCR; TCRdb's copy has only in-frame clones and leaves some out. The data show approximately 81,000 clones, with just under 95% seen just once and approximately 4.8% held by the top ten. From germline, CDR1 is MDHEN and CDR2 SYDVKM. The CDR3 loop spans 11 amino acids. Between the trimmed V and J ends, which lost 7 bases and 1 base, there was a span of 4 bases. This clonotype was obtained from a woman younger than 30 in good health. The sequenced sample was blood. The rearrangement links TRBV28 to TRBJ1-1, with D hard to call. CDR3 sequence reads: CASKGNTEAFF. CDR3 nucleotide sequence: TGTGCCAGCAAGGGGAACACTGAAGCTTTCTTT.